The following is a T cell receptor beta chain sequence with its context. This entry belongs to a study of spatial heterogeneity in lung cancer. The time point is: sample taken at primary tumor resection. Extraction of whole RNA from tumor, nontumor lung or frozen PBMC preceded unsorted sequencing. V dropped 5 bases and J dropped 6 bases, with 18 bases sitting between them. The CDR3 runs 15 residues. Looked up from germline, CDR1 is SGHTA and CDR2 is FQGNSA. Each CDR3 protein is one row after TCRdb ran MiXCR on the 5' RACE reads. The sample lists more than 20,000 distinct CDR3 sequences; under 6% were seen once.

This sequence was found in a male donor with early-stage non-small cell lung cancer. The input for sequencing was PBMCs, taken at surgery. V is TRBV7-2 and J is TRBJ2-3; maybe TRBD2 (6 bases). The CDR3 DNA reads TGTGCCAGCAGCAGTGGGACTCCCCGCGTGGATACGCAGTATTTT. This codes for CASSSGTPRVDTQYF.